This T cell receptor (beta chain) was captured in a study of shared clonotypes between healthy human individuals. This clone was counted at least ten times. No antigen is known for it. The sample carries other DNA sequences with the same CDR3. General study points: Naive CD4 clonotypes were shared across several donors at around 5%.

The table came from immunoSEQ multiplex PCR; TCRdb's copy has only in-frame clones and leaves some out. The sample includes roughly 1,000,000 clones, about 84% of them seen just once. The CDR3 has 16 amino acids. The V and J ends lost 1 base and 1 base respectively, with 13 bases between them. Germline lookup yields CDR1 MNHEY and CDR2 SVGAGI. Only Caucasian adults living in Nashville, Tennessee served as donors. Source material: memory CD4+ T cells from PBMCs. Subset here: CD45RA-negative fraction. V usage is TRBV6-5 and J usage is TRBJ1-1; D is possibly TRBD1 (5 bases). The clonotype comes from a man between 18 and 29 years old in good health. Some clones in this sample may be carry-over from other donors' samples. The CDR3 bases are TGTGCCAGCAGTTACTTACCAGGGAGGGCGAACACTGAAGCTTTCTTT. This gives the protein CASSYLPGRANTEAFF.